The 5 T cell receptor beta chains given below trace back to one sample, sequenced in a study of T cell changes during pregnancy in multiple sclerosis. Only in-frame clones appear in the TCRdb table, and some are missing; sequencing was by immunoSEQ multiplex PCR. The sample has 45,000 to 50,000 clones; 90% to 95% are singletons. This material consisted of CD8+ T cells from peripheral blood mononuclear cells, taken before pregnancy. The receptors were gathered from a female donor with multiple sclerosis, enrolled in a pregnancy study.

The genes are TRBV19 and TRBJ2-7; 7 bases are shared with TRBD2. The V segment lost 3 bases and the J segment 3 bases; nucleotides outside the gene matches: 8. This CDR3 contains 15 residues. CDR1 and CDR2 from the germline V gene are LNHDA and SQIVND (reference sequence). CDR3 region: CASSMGLAASYEQYF. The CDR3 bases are TGTGCCAGTAGTATGGGCCTAGCGGCGAGCTACGAGCAGTACTTC.

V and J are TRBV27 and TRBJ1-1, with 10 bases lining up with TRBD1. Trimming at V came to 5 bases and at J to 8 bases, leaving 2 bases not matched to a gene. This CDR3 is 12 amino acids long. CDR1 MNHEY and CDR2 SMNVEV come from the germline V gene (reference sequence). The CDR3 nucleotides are TGTGCCAGCAGTGACAGGGGGCAGGAAGCTTTCTTT. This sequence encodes CASSDRGQEAFF.

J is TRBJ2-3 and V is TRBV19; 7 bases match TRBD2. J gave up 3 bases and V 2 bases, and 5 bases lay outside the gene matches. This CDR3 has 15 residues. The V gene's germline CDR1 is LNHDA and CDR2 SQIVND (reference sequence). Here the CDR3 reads CASSITGGRTDTQYF. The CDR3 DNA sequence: TGTGCCAGTAGTATAACAGGCGGGAGAACAGATACGCAGTATTTT.

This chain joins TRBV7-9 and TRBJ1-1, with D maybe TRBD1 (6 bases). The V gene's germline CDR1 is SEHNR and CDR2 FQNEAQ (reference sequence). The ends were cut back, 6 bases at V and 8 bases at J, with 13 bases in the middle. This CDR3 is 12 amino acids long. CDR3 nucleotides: TGTGCCAGCAGTGCCGGACAGCCAGAAGCTTTCTTT. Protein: CASSAGQPEAFF.

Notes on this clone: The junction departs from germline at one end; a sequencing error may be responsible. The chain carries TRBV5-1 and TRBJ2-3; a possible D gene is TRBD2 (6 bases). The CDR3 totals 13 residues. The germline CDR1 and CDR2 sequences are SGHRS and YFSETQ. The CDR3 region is CASRLEGADTQYF. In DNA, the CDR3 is TGCGCCAGCAGATTGGAGGGAGCAGATACGCAGTATTTT.